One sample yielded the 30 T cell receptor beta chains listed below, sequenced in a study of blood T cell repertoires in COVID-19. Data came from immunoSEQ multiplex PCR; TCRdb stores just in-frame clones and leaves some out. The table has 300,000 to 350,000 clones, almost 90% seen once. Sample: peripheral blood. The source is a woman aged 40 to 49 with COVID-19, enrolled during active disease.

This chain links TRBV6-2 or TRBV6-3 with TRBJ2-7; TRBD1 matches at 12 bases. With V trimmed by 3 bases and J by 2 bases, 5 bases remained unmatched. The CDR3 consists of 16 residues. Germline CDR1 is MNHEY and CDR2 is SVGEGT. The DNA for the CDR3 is TGTGCCAGCAGTTATTTGGGACAGGGGGCACCCTACGAGCAGTACTTC. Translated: CASSYLGQGAPYEQYF.

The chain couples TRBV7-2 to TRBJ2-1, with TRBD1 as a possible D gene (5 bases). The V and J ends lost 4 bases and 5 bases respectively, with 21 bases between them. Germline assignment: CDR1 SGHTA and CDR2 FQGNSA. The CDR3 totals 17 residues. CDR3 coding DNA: TGTGCCAGCAGCTACCGGATCGCAGGGTATAGGGACAATGAGCAGTTCTTC. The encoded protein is CASSYRIAGYRDNEQFF.

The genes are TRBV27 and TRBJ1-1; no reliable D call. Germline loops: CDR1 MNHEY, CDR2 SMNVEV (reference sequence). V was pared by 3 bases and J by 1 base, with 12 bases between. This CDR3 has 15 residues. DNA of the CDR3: TGTGCCAGCAGTTTGGCGGGGAATGGGAACACTGAAGCTTTCTTT. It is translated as CASSLAGNGNTEAFF.

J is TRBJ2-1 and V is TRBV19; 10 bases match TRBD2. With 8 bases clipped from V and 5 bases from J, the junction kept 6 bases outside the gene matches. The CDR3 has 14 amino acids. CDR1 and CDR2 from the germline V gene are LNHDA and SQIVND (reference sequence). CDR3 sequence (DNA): TGTGCCAGTGGGTTAGCGGGGGGAAACAATGAGCAGTTCTTC. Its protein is CASGLAGGNNEQFF.

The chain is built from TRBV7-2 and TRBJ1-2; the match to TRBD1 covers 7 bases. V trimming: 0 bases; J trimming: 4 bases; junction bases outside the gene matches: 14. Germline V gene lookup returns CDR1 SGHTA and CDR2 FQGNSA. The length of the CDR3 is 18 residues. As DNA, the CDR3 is TGTGCCAGCAGCTTAGCCGGGAACCGACAGGGTCGGTCCTATGGCTACACCTTC. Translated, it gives CASSLAGNRQGRSYGYTF.

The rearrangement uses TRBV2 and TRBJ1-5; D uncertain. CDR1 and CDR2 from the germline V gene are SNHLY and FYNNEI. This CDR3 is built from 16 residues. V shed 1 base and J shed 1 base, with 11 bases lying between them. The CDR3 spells CASSEGGRRSNQPQHF. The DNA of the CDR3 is TGTGCCAGCAGTGAAGGCGGCAGACGCAGCAATCAGCCCCAGCATTTT.

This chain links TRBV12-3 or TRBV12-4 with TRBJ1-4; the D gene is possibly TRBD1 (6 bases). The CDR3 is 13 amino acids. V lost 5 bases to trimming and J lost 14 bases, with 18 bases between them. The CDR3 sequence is CASSAGLTGSLFF. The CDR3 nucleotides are TGTGCCAGCAGTGCAGGCCTCACAGGGTCCCTGTTTTTT.

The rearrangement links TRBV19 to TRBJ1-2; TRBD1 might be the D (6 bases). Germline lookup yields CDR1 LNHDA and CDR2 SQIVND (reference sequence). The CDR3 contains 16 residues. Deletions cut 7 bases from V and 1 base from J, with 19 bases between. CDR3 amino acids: CASKGGRTEDNYGYTF. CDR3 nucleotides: TGTGCCAGTAAGGGGGGGCGGACGGAGGATAACTATGGCTACACCTTC.

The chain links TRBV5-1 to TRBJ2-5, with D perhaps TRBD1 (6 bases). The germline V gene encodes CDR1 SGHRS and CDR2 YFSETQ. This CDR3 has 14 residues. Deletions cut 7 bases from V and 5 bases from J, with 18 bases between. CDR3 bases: TGCGCCAGCTCCGCAGGTAGGGGGTTGGAGACCCAGTACTTC. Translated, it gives CASSAGRGLETQYF.

As DNA, the CDR3 is TGTGCCAGCAGTTTAGTGGATTCCCGACAGGCCGGCCAGCCCCAGCATTTT. It specifies CASSLVDSRQAGQPQHF. V usage is TRBV28 and J usage is TRBJ1-5, with D perhaps TRBD1 (6 bases). This CDR3 spans 17 amino acids. Trimming stripped 2 bases from V and 7 bases from J, with 21 bases between. In germline, CDR1 is MDHEN, CDR2 SYDVKM.

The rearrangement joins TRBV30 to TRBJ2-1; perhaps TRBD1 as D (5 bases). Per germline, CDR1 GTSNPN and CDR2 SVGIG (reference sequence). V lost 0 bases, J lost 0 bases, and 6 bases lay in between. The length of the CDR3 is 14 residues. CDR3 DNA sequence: TGTGCCTGGAGTGTGGGGCCCTCCTACAATGAGCAGTTCTTC. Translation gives CAWSVGPSYNEQFF.

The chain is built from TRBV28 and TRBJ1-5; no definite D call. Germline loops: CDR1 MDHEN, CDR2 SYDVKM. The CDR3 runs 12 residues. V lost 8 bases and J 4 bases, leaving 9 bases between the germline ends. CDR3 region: CASDYINQPQHF. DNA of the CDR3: TGTGCCAGCGACTATATAAATCAGCCCCAGCATTTT.

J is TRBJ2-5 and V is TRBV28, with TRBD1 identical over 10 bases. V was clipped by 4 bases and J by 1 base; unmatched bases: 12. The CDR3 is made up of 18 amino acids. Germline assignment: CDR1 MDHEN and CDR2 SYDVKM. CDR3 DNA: TGTGCCAGCAGTTCCTCCGGGACAGGGGATTGGGGCCAAGAGACCCAGTACTTC. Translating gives CASSSSGTGDWGQETQYF.

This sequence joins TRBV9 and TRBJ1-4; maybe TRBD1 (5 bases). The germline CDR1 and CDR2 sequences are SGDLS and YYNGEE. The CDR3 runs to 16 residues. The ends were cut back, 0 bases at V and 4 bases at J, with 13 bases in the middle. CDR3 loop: CASSVASGGLNEKLFF. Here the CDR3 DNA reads TGTGCCAGCAGCGTAGCTTCCGGGGGTCTTAATGAAAAACTGTTTTTT.

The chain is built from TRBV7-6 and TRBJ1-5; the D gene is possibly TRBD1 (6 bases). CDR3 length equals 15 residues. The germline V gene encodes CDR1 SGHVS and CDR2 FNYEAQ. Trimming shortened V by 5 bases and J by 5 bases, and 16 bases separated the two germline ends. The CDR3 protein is CASSPGGGAHQPQHF. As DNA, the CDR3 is TGTGCCAGCAGCCCAGGAGGGGGGGCACATCAGCCCCAGCATTTT.

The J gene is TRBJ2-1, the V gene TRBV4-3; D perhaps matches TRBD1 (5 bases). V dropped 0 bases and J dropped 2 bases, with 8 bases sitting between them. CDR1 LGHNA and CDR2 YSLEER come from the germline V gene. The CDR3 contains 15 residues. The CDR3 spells CASSQEDTTYNEQFF. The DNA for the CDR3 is TGCGCCAGCAGCCAAGAGGACACGACCTACAATGAGCAGTTCTTC.

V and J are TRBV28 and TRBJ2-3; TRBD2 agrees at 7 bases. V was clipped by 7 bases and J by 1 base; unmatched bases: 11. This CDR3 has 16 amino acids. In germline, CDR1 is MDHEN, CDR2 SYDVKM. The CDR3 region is CASTSPSGRGTDTQYF. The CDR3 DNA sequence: TGTGCCAGCACCTCCCCTAGCGGACGAGGCACAGATACGCAGTATTTT.

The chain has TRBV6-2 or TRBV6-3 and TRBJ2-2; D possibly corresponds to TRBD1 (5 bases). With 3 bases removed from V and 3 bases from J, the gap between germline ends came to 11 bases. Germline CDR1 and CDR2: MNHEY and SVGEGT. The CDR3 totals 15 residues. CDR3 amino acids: CASSYAEGDTGELFF. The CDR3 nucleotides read TGTGCCAGCAGTTATGCAGAAGGGGACACCGGGGAGCTGTTTTTT.

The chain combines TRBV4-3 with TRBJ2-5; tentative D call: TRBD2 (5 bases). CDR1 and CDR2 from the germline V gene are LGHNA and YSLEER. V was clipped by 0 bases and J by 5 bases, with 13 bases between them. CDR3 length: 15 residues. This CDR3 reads CASSQDRLAGETQYF. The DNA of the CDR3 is TGCGCCAGCAGCCAAGACAGGCTAGCCGGTGAGACCCAGTACTTC.

The CDR3: CASRGLANYGYTF. The CDR3 DNA follows: TGTGCCAGCCGCGGGCTAGCTAACTATGGCTACACCTTC. This sequence joins TRBV28 and TRBJ1-2; no clear D gene. Trimming shortened V by 8 bases and J by 0 bases, and 10 bases separated the two germline ends. Germline loops: CDR1 MDHEN, CDR2 SYDVKM. The length of the CDR3 is 13 residues.

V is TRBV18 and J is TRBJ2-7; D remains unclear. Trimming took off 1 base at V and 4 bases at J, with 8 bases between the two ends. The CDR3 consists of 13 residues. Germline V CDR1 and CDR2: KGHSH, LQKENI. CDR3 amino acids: CASSPLPAYEQYF. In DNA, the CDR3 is TGTGCCAGCTCACCACTCCCTGCGTACGAGCAGTACTTC.

In DNA form, the CDR3 reads TGTGCCAGCAGCCCAACTTTCAGCGGGAGGGCCGGCAATGAGCAGTTCTTC. It encodes CASSPTFSGRAGNEQFF. The genes are TRBV11-2 and TRBJ2-1; 10 bases agree with TRBD2. Trimming cost V 5 bases and J 6 bases; bases outside gene matches: 13. CDR3 size: 17 residues. The germline CDR1 and CDR2 sequences are SGHAT and FQNNGV.

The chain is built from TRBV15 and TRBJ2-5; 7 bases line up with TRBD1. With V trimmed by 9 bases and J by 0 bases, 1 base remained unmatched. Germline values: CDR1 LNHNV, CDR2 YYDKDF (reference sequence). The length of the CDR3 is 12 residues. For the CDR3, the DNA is TGTGCCACGGGACAGTACCAAGAGACCCAGTACTTC. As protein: CATGQYQETQYF.

CDR3 coding DNA: TGTGCCAGCAGAAAAATGGGGGGAGGGGCCCTTCATGGCTACACCTTC. Translated, it gives CASRKMGGGALHGYTF. The chain joins TRBV28 to TRBJ1-2, with D perhaps matching TRBD1 (5 bases). CDR1 and CDR2 from the germline V gene are MDHEN and SYDVKM. This CDR3 region has 16 residues. Trimming took 6 bases from V and 6 from J, leaving 23 bases between them.

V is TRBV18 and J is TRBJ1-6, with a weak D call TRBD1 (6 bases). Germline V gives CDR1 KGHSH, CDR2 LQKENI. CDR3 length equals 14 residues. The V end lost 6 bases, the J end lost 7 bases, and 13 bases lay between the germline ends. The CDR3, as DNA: TGTGCCAGCTCGAGCCTCGACAGGAATTCACCCCTCCACTTT. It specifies CASSSLDRNSPLHF.

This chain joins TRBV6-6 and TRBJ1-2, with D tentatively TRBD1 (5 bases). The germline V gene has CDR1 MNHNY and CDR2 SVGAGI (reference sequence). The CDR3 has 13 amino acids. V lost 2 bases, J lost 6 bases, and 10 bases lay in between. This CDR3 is CASSYDSWDGYTF. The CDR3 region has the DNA TGTGCCAGCAGTTACGACAGTTGGGATGGCTACACCTTC.

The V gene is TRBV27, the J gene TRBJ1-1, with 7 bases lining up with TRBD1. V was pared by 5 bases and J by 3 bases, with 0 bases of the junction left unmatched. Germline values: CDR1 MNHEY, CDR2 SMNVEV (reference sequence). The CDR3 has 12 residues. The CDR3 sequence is CASSQGDTEAFF. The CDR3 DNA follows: TGTGCCAGCAGTCAGGGGGACACTGAAGCTTTCTTT.

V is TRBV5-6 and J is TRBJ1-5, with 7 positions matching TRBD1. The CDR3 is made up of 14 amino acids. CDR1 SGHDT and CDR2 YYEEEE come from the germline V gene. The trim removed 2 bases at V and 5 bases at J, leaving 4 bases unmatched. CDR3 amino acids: CASSFGQAHQPQHF. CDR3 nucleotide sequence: TGTGCCAGCAGCTTCGGACAGGCTCATCAGCCCCAGCATTTT.

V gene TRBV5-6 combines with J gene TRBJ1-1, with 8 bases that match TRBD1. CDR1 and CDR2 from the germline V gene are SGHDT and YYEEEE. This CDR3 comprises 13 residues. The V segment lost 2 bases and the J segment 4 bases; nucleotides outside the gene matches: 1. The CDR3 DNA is TGTGCCAGCAGCTTAGACAGGGGCACTGAAGCTTTCTTT. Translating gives CASSLDRGTEAFF.

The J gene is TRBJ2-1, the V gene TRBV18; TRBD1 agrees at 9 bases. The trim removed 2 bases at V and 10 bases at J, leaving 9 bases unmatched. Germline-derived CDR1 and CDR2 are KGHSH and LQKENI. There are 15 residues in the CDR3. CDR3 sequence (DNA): TGTGCCAGCTCACCAAACAGACAGGGGACAGGGGAGCAGTTCTTC. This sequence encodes CASSPNRQGTGEQFF.